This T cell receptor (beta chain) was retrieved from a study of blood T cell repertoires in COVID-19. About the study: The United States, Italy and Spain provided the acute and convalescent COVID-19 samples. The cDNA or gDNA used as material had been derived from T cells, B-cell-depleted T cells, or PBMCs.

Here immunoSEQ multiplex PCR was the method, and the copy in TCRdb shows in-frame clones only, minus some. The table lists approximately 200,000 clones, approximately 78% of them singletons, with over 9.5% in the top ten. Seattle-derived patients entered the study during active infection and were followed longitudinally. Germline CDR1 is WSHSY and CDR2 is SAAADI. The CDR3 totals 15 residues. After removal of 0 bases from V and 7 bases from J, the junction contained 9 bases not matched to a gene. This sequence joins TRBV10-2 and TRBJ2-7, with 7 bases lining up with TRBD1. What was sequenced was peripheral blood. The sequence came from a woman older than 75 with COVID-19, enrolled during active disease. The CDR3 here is CASSESRDSAWEQYF. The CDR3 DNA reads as TGCGCCAGCAGTGAGTCGAGGGACAGCGCCTGGGAGCAGTACTTC.